This T cell receptor (beta chain) was recovered during a study of blood T cell repertoires in COVID-19. CDR1 is SGDLS, CDR2 YYNGEE, per germline. The CDR3 runs to 15 residues. V shed 0 bases, J shed 3 bases, and the junction held 2 bases outside the gene matches. Clones were read by immunoSEQ multiplex PCR, and TCRdb kept only the in-frame ones, dropping some. This sample has roughly 380,000 clones, with more than 70% found just once. In the case of this clone: Other nucleotide sequences from this sample produce the same CDR3.

Sequences were obtained from PBMCs or T cells enriched from blood (not recorded which). The gene calls are TRBV9 and TRBJ2-7; 11 positions agree with TRBD2. The clonotype originates from a woman in her 30s who had been exposed to COVID-19. The CDR3 here is CASSVGLAGSYEQYF. In DNA form, the CDR3 reads TGTGCCAGCAGCGTAGGACTAGCGGGGAGCTACGAGCAGTACTTC.